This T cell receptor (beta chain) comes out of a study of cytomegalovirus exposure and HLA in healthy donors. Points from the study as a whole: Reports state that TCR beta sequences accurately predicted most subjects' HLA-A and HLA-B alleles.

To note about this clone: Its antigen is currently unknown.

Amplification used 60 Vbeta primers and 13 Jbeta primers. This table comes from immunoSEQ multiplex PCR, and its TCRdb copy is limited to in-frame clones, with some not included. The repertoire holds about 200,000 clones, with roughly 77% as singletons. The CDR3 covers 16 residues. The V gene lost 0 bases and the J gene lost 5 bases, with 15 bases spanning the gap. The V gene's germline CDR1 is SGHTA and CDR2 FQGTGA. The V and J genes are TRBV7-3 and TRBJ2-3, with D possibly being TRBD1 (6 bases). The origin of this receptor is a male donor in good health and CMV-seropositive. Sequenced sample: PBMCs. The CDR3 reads CASSLTGLIQGDTQYF. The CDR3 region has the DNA TGTGCCAGCAGCTTAACAGGGTTAATACAGGGAGATACGCAGTATTTT.